Given below is one T cell receptor (beta chain) in context. This clonotype appeared many times. No cognate antigen has been identified for it. The input lacks base qualities; no much larger clone sits a single base away. The data were produced on an Illumina HiSeq 2500. TCR beta libraries were prepared by quantitative 5'-RACE with molecular barcodes. Turning to the authors' computational methods: Disease-linked TCR variants were identified with a new computational method built on a probabilistic model of VDJ rearrangement. TCRdb took the public reads, trimmed them with fastp at Q25, ran MiXCR for clone calling and kept in-frame beta chains. Rows are combined by CDR3 protein, so each entry shows the most common genes and DNA. The V and J calls come from TCRdb's annotation, not from the publication. In this sample the table shows roughly 130,000 distinct CDR3 sequences, roughly 7.3% of which occur a single time. The top ten clonotypes cover 12% of the sample.

The entry originates in a study of CD8 T cells in ankylosing spondylitis (dated by TCRdb to the late 2010s). For context, the study as a whole: To find TCR variants linked to disease, the study profiled T cell receptor beta repertoires in ankylosing spondylitis patients and healthy donors. The full study cohort was made up of about 24 ankylosing spondylitis patients and fewer than 120 healthy donors. Peripheral blood was sampled, and synovial fluid was additionally collected from ankylosing spondylitis patients. Broad study findings and their caveats: Some motif variants had previously been reported in the synovial fluid and blood of reactive arthritis patients, which suggests shared mechanisms of disease initiation. According to the report, matched synovial fluid samples from ankylosing spondylitis patients were significantly enriched for the disease-linked clones. In peripheral blood, the disease-linked clones were found at relatively low frequencies and had a CD8+ phenotype. Blood from ankylosing spondylitis patients appeared to be characterized by a TCR beta motif composed of under 10 highly homologous amino acid variants.

The germline V gene specifies SQVTM as CDR1 and ANQGSEA as CDR2. From V the trimming removes 7 bases and from J it removes 3 bases, while the gene matches leave 7 bases of the junction unaccounted for. The CDR3 holds 13 amino acids from the cysteine to the phenylalanine. CDR3 DNA is the only sequence kept; it has 39 bases, read in frame from the first base. The source of this sequence is a male donor with ankylosing spondylitis or in good health (not recorded which). The specimen sequenced was blood, either unsorted or a sorted T cell fraction (not recorded which). The chain is assembled from TRBV29-1 and TRBJ1-2, with 8 junctional bases fitting TRBD1. The sequence in DNA is TGCAGCGGCTTCAGGGGGCAGGACTATGGCTACACCTTC. This codes for CSGFRGQDYGYTF.